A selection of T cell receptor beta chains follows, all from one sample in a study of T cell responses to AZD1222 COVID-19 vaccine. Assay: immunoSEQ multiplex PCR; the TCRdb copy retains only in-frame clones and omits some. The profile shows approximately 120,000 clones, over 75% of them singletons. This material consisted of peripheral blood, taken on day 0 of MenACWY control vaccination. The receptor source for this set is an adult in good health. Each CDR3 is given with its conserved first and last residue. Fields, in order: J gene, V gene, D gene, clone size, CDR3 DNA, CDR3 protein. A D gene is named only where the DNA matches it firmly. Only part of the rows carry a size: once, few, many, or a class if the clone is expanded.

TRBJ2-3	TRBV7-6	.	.	TGTGCCAGCAGCGGGTCGGAATCTCGGGTAGATACGCAGTATTTT	CASSGSESRVDTQYF
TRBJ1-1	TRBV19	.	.	TGTGCCAGTAGTATTCATTCTGGGTCCGGGGGGGCCGGCACTGAAGCTTTCTTT	CASSIHSGSGGAGTEAFF
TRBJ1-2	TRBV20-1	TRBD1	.	TGCAGTGCTAGTCGTGTGGGAGGGGGCGGCTATGGCTACACCTTC	CSASRVGGGGYGYTF
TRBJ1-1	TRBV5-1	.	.	TGCGCCAGCAGCTTGAATTTGTCCCCTGAAGCTTTCTTT	CASSLNLSPEAFF
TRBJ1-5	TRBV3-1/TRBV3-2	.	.	TGTGCCAGCAGCCAAGCTCAAGGGCAGCCCCAGCATTTT	CASSQAQGQPQHF
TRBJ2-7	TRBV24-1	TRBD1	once	TGTGCCACCAGTGCCAGGGGACAGGGGAAAAGGTACGAGCAGTACTTC	CATSARGQGKRYEQYF
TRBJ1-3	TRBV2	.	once	TGTGCCAGCAATGCAGGAGGGGTCTTCACTGGAAACACCATATATTTT	CASNAGGVFTGNTIYF
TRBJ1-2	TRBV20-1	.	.	TGCAGTGCTGACGGGGAAGGCTACACCTTC	CSADGEGYTF
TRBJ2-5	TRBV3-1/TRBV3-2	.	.	TGTGCCAGCAGCCACTGGGACTCACAAGGGACCCAGTACTTC	CASSHWDSQGTQYF
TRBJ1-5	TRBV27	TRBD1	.	TGTGCCAGCAGTCTAAGGACAGGGGGCGCATTTCAGCCCCAGCATTTT	CASSLRTGGAFQPQHF
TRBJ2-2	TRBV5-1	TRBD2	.	TGCGCCAGCAGCGGGGGACTAGCGGGAGGCGCCGGGGAGCTGTTTTTT	CASSGGLAGGAGELFF
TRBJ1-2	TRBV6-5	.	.	TGTGCCAGCAGTCTCCCGGGGATCGGCGGCTACACCTTC	CASSLPGIGGYTF
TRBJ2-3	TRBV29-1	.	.	TGCAGCTTCGTCCCTAGCACAGATACGCAGTATTTT	CSFVPSTDTQYF
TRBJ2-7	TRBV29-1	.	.	TGCAGCGTTGAAGTCGGGGGAGCCGGCGAGCAGTACTTC	CSVEVGGAGEQYF
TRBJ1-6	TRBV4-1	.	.	TGCGCCAGCAGCCAAGATGGGTACTCCTATAATTCACCCCTCCACTTT	CASSQDGYSYNSPLHF
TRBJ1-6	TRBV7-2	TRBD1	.	TGTGCCAGCAGTCCAAAAGGGCAGGGGGCGGGTTCACCCCTCCACTTT	CASSPKGQGAGSPLHF
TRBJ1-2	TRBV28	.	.	TGTGCCAGCAGTTTACTGGGGGAGGGCTACACCTTC	CASSLLGEGYTF
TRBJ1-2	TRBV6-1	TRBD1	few	TGTGCCAGCAGTGAAGCGGTTGGACAGGGGATCGGCTACACCTTC	CASSEAVGQGIGYTF
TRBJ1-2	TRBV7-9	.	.	TGTGCCAGCAGCTTAAAGTATGGCTACACCTTC	CASSLKYGYTF
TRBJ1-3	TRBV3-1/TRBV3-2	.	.	TGTGCCAGCAGAAGGACTAGCTCTGGAAACACCATATATTTT	CASRRTSSGNTIYF
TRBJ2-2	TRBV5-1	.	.	TGCGCCAGCAGCTTGGGGTTTGTGGGCAGGACGAACACCGGGGAGCTGTTTTTT	CASSLGFVGRTNTGELFF
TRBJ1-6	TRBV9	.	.	TGTGCCAGCAGCGTAGCTTTAGATAATTCACCCCTCCACTTT	CASSVALDNSPLHF
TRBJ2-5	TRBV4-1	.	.	TGCGCCAGCAGCCAACCGGGAGAGACCCAGTACTTC	CASSQPGETQYF
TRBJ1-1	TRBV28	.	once	TGTGCCAGCAGTTTGTTTCGGGCGAGCACTGAAGCTTTCTTT	CASSLFRASTEAFF
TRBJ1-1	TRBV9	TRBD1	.	TGTGCCAGCAGCGACCCAAGGGGGCCCCCAGTGGGAAGGACTGAAGCTTTCTTT	CASSDPRGPPVGRTEAFF
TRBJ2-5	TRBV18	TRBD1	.	TGTGCCAGCTCCGGACAGGCTAGAGGAGAGACCCAGTACTTC	CASSGQARGETQYF
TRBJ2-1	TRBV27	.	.	TGTGCCAGCAGTCCCAGGCAGGGGGAGGGGTACAATGAGCAGTTCTTC	CASSPRQGEGYNEQFF
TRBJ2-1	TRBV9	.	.	TGTGCCAGCAGCGGGAACCGGGACTACAATGAGCAGTTCTTC	CASSGNRDYNEQFF
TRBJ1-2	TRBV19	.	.	TGTGCCAGTAGTTGGGACGCTCGCGGCTATGGCTACACCTTC	CASSWDARGYGYTF
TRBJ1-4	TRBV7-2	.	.	TGTGCCAGCAGCTTAGCGGGCGGGTATGAAAAACTGTTTTTT	CASSLAGGYEKLFF
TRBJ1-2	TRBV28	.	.	TGTGCCAGCAGTTTGTTCATGTCCTATGGCTACACCTTC	CASSLFMSYGYTF
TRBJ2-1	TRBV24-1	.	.	TGTGCCACCAGTGACCGGACAGTCCGCTCCTACAATGAGCAGTTCTTC	CATSDRTVRSYNEQFF
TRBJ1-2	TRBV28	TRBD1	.	TGTGCCAGCAGCAACAGGGGGCGCGAAGGTTACGGCTACACCTTC	CASSNRGREGYGYTF
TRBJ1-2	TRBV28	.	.	TGTGCCAGCAGTTTATCTGGGGTAGCTAACTATGGCTACACCTTC	CASSLSGVANYGYTF
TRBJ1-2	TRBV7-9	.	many	TGTGCCAGCAGTCCGGTGGATAGTGGCTACACCTTC	CASSPVDSGYTF
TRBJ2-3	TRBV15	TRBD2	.	TGTGCCACCAGCACCACCCGGGCTAGCGGGGCAGATACGCAGTATTTT	CATSTTRASGADTQYF
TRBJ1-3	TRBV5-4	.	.	TGTGCCAGCAGCCCGGACACAAGCGCAAACACCATATATTTT	CASSPDTSANTIYF
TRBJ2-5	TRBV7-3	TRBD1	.	TGTGCCAGCAGCTCCACCGGGACAGGGTATGGGGAGACCCAGTACTTC	CASSSTGTGYGETQYF
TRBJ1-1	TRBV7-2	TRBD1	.	TGTGCCAGCAGCACAAACAGGGGTACAGCTTTCTTT	CASSTNRGTAFF
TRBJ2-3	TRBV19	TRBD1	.	TGTGCCAGTAGTATCGGTGGGACAGGGGCCATCACAGATACGCAGTATTTT	CASSIGGTGAITDTQYF
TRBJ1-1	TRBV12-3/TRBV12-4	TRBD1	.	TGTGCCAGCAGCGGGACAGGGGGCACTGAAGCTTTCTTT	CASSGTGGTEAFF
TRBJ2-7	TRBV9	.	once	TGTGCCAGCAGCGTATTCGACGGTGGCTCCTACGAGCAGTACTTC	CASSVFDGGSYEQYF
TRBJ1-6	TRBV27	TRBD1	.	TGTGCCAGCAGTTTACGGACAGGGGGAGTCTCACCCCTCCACTTT	CASSLRTGGVSPLHF
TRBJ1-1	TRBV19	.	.	TGTGCCACTAACCGAAAAATTATGAACACTGAAGCTTTCTTT	CATNRKIMNTEAFF